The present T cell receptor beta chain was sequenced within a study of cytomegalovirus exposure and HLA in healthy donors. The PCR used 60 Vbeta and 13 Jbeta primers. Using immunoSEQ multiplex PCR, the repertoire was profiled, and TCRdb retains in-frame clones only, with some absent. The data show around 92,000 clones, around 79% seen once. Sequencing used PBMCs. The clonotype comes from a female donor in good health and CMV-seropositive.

The CDR3 spells CAWSLDRGQPQHF. In DNA form, the CDR3 reads TGTGCCTGGAGCCTCGACAGGGGTCAGCCCCAGCATTTT. This chain connects TRBV30 to TRBJ1-5; TRBD1 matches 8 bases. V dropped 3 bases and J dropped 6; count of bases not matched to a gene: 4. The germline V gene encodes CDR1 GTSNPN and CDR2 SVGIG (reference sequence). CDR3 size: 13 residues.